Below are 17 T cell receptor beta chains sequenced from a single sample in a study of blood T cell repertoires in COVID-19. This table comes from immunoSEQ multiplex PCR, and its TCRdb copy is limited to in-frame clones, with some not included. The table shows approximately 150,000 clones, with approximately 89% occurring only once. The sequencing sample was made of peripheral blood. The receptor set was obtained from a human donor in a cohort sampled during active COVID-19.

The genes are TRBV5-6 and TRBJ1-3, with D unclear. This CDR3 is built from 16 residues. Germline values: CDR1 SGHDT, CDR2 YYEEEE. The V and J ends lost 1 base and 0 bases respectively, with 11 bases between them. CDR3 sequence: CASSLWAGFSGNTIYF. CDR3 DNA: TGTGCCAGCAGCTTGTGGGCCGGTTTCTCTGGAAACACCATATATTTT.

Here the CDR3 DNA reads TGTGCCAGCAGTCAACTCCAGCGGGGGGGGAGCAATGAGCAGTTCTTC. As protein: CASSQLQRGGSNEQFF. The rearrangement uses TRBV27 and TRBJ2-1, with 10 nucleotides matching TRBD2. V was pared by 5 bases and J by 6 bases, with 10 bases of the junction left unmatched. Germline CDR1 and CDR2: MNHEY and SMNVEV (reference sequence). CDR3 length: 16 amino acids.

This sequence joins TRBV11-2 and TRBJ1-1; D is unclear. The CDR3 runs to 12 residues. Per germline, CDR1 SGHAT and CDR2 FQNNGV. V lost 3 bases and J lost 10, with 12 bases in between. The CDR3 nucleotides are TGTGCCAGCAGCTTCAGAACAGCTTCAGCTTTCTTT. Translated: CASSFRTASAFF.

The chain is built from TRBV11-1 and TRBJ2-7; no reliable D call. The ends were cut back, 3 bases at V and 4 bases at J, with 10 bases in the middle. Germline V gene data show CDR1 as SGHAT and CDR2 as FQDESV (reference sequence). The CDR3 length is 13 residues. This CDR3 is CASSFGEEYEQYF. Here the CDR3 DNA reads TGTGCCAGCAGCTTCGGTGAGGAATACGAGCAGTACTTC.

The chain carries TRBV5-4 and TRBJ2-1, with D possibly matching TRBD2 (5 bases). Germline V gene data show CDR1 as SGHNT and CDR2 as YYREEE (reference sequence). Trimming took 3 bases from V and 4 from J, leaving 8 bases between them. This CDR3 contains 13 residues. This CDR3 reads CASSSGLYNEQFF. In DNA form, the CDR3 reads TGTGCCAGCAGCTCTGGACTGTACAATGAGCAGTTCTTC.

V gene TRBV6-5 combines with J gene TRBJ1-4, with D perhaps TRBD1 (6 bases). This CDR3 has 15 residues. Trimming pared 5 bases from V and 1 base from J, leaving 11 bases between. Per germline, CDR1 MNHEY and CDR2 SVGAGI. The CDR3 DNA reads as TGTGCCAGCAGTCTCCTACAGGGAACTAATGAAAAACTGTTTTTT. This encodes CASSLLQGTNEKLFF.

The chain carries TRBV27 and TRBJ2-2; 8 positions agree with TRBD2. Losses at the gene ends were 6 bases for V and 2 bases for J; bases not matched to a gene: 2. The CDR3 consists of 14 residues. Germline CDR1 and CDR2: MNHEY and SMNVEV (reference sequence). This chain's CDR3 is CASRVAGNTGELFF. The CDR3 region has the DNA TGTGCCAGCAGAGTAGCGGGAAACACCGGGGAGCTGTTTTTT.

V gene TRBV14 combines with J gene TRBJ1-2; the D gene is possibly TRBD1 (6 bases). V lost 7 bases and J lost 6, with 15 bases in between. The CDR3 has 13 amino acids. Germline CDR1 is SGHDN and CDR2 is FVKESK. DNA of the CDR3: TGTGCCAGCAACCGGGACATTCGACATGGCTACACCTTC. Its translation: CASNRDIRHGYTF.

V and J are TRBV7-9 and TRBJ1-4; 7 bases are a match to TRBD1. V was pared by 4 bases and J by 8 bases, with 13 bases of the junction left unmatched. From germline, CDR1 is SEHNR and CDR2 FQNEAQ (reference sequence). CDR3 size: 16 residues. The CDR3 coding sequence is TGTGCCAGCAGCTCACCATCGCGACAGGGAGCCGAAAAACTGTTTTTT. As protein: CASSSPSRQGAEKLFF.

In its sample, this clone was seen once. J is TRBJ2-5 and V is TRBV11-1; 7 bases align to TRBD1. V trimming: 4 bases; J trimming: 9 bases; junction bases outside the gene matches: 2. CDR3 length: 11 residues. Germline V gene lookup returns CDR1 SGHAT and CDR2 FQDESV (reference sequence). CDR3 sequence reads: CASSSTGAQYF. CDR3 in DNA: TGTGCCAGCAGCTCAACAGGGGCCCAGTACTTC.

The rearrangement uses TRBV19 and TRBJ1-6; 11 nucleotides agree with TRBD1. V lost 5 bases, J lost 7 bases, and 7 bases stayed unmatched. This CDR3 is 16 amino acids long. CDR1 LNHDA and CDR2 SQIVND come from the germline V gene (reference sequence). The DNA of the CDR3 is TGTGCCAGTAGTCTCACCGGGACAGGGGGAAATTCACCCCTCCACTTT. Amino acids: CASSLTGTGGNSPLHF.

J is TRBJ1-5 and V is TRBV5-8; a weak D match, TRBD1 (6 bases). The CDR3 length is 14 residues. V was trimmed by 5 bases and J by 7 bases, leaving 16 bases between them. CDR1 is SGHTS, CDR2 YDEGEE, per germline. The CDR3 sequence is CASSRMRGLQPQHF. As DNA, the CDR3 is TGTGCCAGCAGTCGCATGAGGGGGTTACAGCCCCAGCATTTT. The full variable domain, with the rest looked up from reference TRBV5-8 and TRBJ1-5, is EAGVTQSPTHLIKTRGQQATLRCSPISGHTSVYWYQQALGLGLQFLLWYDEGEERNRGNFPPRFSGRQFPNYSSELNVNALELEDSALYLCASSRMRGLQPQHFGDGTRLSIL.

The chain has TRBV5-5 and TRBJ2-7, with 13 bases lining up with TRBD2. CDR3 length: 16 residues. Germline lookup yields CDR1 SGHKS and CDR2 YYEKEE (reference sequence). Trimming at V came to 4 bases and at J to 4 bases, leaving 8 bases not matched to a gene. CDR3 sequence reads: CASSDPTSGGQYEQYF. CDR3 DNA: TGTGCCAGCAGCGACCCGACTAGCGGGGGGCAATACGAGCAGTACTTC. The full variable domain, with the rest looked up from reference TRBV5-5 and TRBJ2-7, is DAGVTQSPTHLIKTRGQQVTLRCSPISGHKSVSWYQQVLGQGPQFIFQYYEKEERGRGNFPDRFSARQFPNYSSELNVNALLLGDSALYLCASSDPTSGGQYEQYFGPGTRLTVT.

The CDR3 bases are TGTGCCAGCAGTTATGGGGGACAGGGGAACACTGAAGCTTTCTTT. Protein sequence: CASSYGGQGNTEAFF. The rearrangement joins TRBV6-5 to TRBJ1-1; the match to TRBD1 covers 9 bases. The CDR3 has 15 residues. The germline gives CDR1 MNHEY, CDR2 SVGAGI. Trimming took 3 bases from V and 1 from J; bases not matched to a gene: 3.

The rearrangement links TRBV19 to TRBJ1-5; D uncertain. In germline, CDR1 is LNHDA, CDR2 SQIVND (reference sequence). The CDR3 length is 14 residues. The V end lost 5 bases, the J end lost 6 bases, and 14 bases lay between the germline ends. CDR3 DNA: TGTGCCAGTAGTTCGGGGAAGGTGGGTCAGCCCCAGCATTTT. Residues: CASSSGKVGQPQHF.

The gene calls are TRBV2 and TRBJ1-1, with TRBD1 identical over 8 bases. The CDR3 has 16 residues. Germline V gene lookup returns CDR1 SNHLY and CDR2 FYNNEI. V lost 8 bases and J lost 3; bases outside the gene matches: 14. CDR3 nucleotides: TGTGCCAGCTCCCTATACAGGGGGAATCGCGACACTGAAGCTTTCTTT. Translation: CASSLYRGNRDTEAFF.

This chain connects TRBV11-2 to TRBJ2-7, with TRBD1 identical over 8 bases. Germline CDR1 reads SGHAT; CDR2 reads FQNNGV. The CDR3 length is 15 residues. V trimming: 4 bases; J trimming: 0 bases; junction bases outside the gene matches: 5. The CDR3 bases are TGTGCCAGCAGCTACGGACAGGGACCCTCCTACGAGCAGTACTTC. It is translated as CASSYGQGPSYEQYF.